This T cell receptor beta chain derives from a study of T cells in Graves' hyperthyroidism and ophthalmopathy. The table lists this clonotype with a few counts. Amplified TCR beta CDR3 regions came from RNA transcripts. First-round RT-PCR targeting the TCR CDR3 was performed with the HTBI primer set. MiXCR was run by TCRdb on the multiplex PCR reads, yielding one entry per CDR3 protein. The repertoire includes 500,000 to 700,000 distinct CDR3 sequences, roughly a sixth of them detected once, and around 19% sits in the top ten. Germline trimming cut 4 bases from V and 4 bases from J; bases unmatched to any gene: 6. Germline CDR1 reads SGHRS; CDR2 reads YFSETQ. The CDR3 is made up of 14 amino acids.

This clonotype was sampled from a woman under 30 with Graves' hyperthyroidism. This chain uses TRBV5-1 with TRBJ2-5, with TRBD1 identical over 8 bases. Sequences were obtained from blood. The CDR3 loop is CASSNGQGLETQYF. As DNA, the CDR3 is TGCGCCAGCAGCAATGGACAGGGTTTAGAGACCCAGTACTTC.